This TCR beta chain was obtained from a study of shared clonotypes between healthy human individuals. Worth noting for this clone: Antigen specificity is unknown.

The method was immunoSEQ multiplex PCR; TCRdb's version includes in-frame clones alone and lacks a portion of them. This repertoire shows 630,000 or so clones, roughly 98% found once; its top ten account for 0.3% to 0.35%. Germline loops: CDR1 MNHEY, CDR2 SMNVEV (reference sequence). The J segment lost 8 bases and the V segment lost 5 bases, leaving 9 bases of the junction unmatched. This CDR3 has 14 amino acids. Whole-study findings and limits: Sequencing depth was a factor that was expected to affect clonotype sharing among donors.

CD45RO negativity and positive selection for CCR7 defined naive CD8 cells, a population that excluded terminally differentiated effector memory CD45RA+ cells. The gene calls are TRBV27 and TRBJ1-2; 9 bases are a match to TRBD1. The sequenced sample was naive CD8+ T cells sorted from blood. The sequence derives from a man between 25 and 39 years old in good health. For the CDR3, the DNA is TGTGCCAGCAGTCTGGGGACAGGGTATTTCGGCTACACCTTC. Translated: CASSLGTGYFGYTF.